This T cell receptor beta chain comes out of a study of cytomegalovirus exposure and HLA in healthy donors. Whole-study results and caveats: Sequencing depth across donors, presence/absence analyses assumed, was roughly uniform. In the analysis, some V segments, TRBV6-2 and TRBV6-3 included, were excluded as indistinguishable. Most TCR sequences were uncommon, yet certain public TCRs appeared in many donors. It emerged from a later analysis that several of the most significant clusters appeared to be linked to common viral pathogens.

As regards this clone: Its antigen is unknown.

This PCR relied on a set of 60 Vbeta primers and 13 Jbeta primers. The data were produced by immunoSEQ multiplex PCR, yet TCRdb's version contains in-frame clones alone and is incomplete. The sample includes roughly 97,000 clones, 55% to 80% of them seen just once. The CDR3 consists of 15 residues. Germline V CDR1 and CDR2: SNHLY, FYNNEI. The junction had 7 bases not matched to a gene; V was cut back by 6 bases and J by 1 base. The V gene is TRBV2, the J gene TRBJ1-1; 8 bases agree with TRBD1. The sequenced material came from PBMCs. The receptor was isolated from a man in his forties in good health and CMV-seronegative. The CDR3 nucleotides are TGTGCCAGCAGACCGGGACAGGTCGAGAACACTGAAGCTTTCTTT. This encodes CASRPGQVENTEAFF.